This is a list of T cell receptor beta chains from one sample in a study of blood T cells in healthy people across ages. TCRdb called the 5' RACE reads again in MiXCR, with one record for every CDR3 protein. The data show 1.2 million to 1.5 million distinct CDR3 sequences, roughly 40% seen once. Sequencing input: blood. These receptors came from a woman aged 18 to 35 in good health. Both conserved end residues are trimmed from each CDR3. The order of the fields is V gene, CDR3 protein.

>TRBV25-1
ASSEGQGRSYGYT
>TRBV6-1
ASWGTGGPYEQY
>TRBV7-9
ASGAGSNQPQH
>TRBV7-8
ASSPRLAGGLSYNGQF
>TRBV11-2
ASSLVLAGANLQETQY
>TRBV28
ASSLSAAGLNYNEQF
>TRBV5-1
ASSVGQVVSPLH
>TRBV5-5
ASSYRQGPTYEQY
>TRBV3-1
ASSQDRSGGSYEQY
>TRBV29-1
SVESSSGGSTDTQY
>TRBV20-1
SAGPRGGIEAF
>TRBV25-1
ASSEYFGTGGHTGELF
>TRBV10-2
ASSESLMAGRADTQY
>TRBV25-1
AGRTGGKETQY
>TRBV6-1
ASRIPRDSYEQY
>TRBV3-1
ASSQDGGDYEQY
>TRBV3-1
ASSQGQNLFSGANVLT
>TRBV20-1
SAIGANEQF
>TRBV12-3/TRBV12-4
ASSIDRIYGYT
>TRBV6-2/TRBV6-3
ASSYYGYEQY
>TRBV20-1
SAKPGLAGGSVRETQY
>TRBV3-1
ASRDLAGGREDEQY
>TRBV3-1
ASSQDLRSGGDFNEQF
>TRBV12-3/TRBV12-4
ASSLDRGLGNEQY
>TRBV6-1
ASSGVGVPSTDTQY
>TRBV29-1
SVSTGTDTQY
>TRBV5-1
ASNLGGEQY
>TRBV20-1
SAHPGQGNYGYT
>TRBV2
ASKAQANTGELF
>TRBV2
ASSGSRGYDNEQF
>TRBV5-1
ASSLRGALDRGNYGYT
>TRBV15
ATSRDSAENTEAF
>TRBV11-2
ASSPAPSGYNEQF
>TRBV11-2
ASSLRGPNYGYT
>TRBV20-1
SARDFDRDPNQPQH
>TRBV6-5
ANSYGLGDTQY
>TRBV6-6
ASSSPSGYNEQY
>TRBV28
ASRIADRAGANVLT
>TRBV29-1
SVVGTPGTDTQY
>TRBV12-3/TRBV12-4
ASRQGARQPQH
>TRBV20-1
SARLAGPYNEQF
>TRBV7-9
ASSLSAGRSQPQH
>TRBV6-4
ASSDVGGGPDTQY
>TRBV20-1
SGPGHSNQPQH
>TRBV20-1
SAATGHEQY
>TRBV20-1
SAPRDLGDTQY
>TRBV19
ASSPAGGGIYNEQF
>TRBV10-1
ASRAEGSPNTEAF
>TRBV6-1
ASSPGWRGEAF
>TRBV20-1
SARDRGLEETQY
>TRBV6-6
ASTLFSNQPQH
>TRBV5-5
ASSLASGHYPYEQY
>TRBV14
ASSQGLQSEQY
>TRBV2
ASSETRGFNGGWGTDTQY